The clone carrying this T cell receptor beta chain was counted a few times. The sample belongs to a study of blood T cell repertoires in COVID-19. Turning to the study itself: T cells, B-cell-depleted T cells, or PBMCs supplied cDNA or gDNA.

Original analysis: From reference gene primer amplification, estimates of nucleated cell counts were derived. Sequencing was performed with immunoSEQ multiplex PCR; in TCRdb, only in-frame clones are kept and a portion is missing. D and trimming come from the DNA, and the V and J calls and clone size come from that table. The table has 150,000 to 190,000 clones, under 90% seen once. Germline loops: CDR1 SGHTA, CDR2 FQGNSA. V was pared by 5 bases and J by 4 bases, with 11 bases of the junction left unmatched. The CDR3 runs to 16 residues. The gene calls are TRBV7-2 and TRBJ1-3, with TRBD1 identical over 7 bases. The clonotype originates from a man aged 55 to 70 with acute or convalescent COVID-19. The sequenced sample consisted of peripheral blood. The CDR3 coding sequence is TGTGCCAGCAGCCTCTTACCGGGGACAGTCGGAAACACCATATATTTT. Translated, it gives CASSLLPGTVGNTIYF.